Listed below are T cell receptor beta chains from one sample, sequenced in a study of cytomegalovirus exposure and HLA in healthy donors. The data were produced by immunoSEQ multiplex PCR, yet TCRdb's version contains in-frame clones alone and is incomplete. The sample includes about 100,000 clones, around four fifths of them seen just once. Specimen: PBMCs. The source of these receptors is a man aged 30 to 45 in good health and CMV-seronegative. CDR3s include the opening cysteine and the closing phenylalanine or tryptophan. D genes are given only for firm matches. Clone size is stated in some rows and not others, as once, few, many or a class when expanded.

J gene | D gene | V gene | clone size | CDR3 DNA | CDR3 protein
TRBJ2-3 | TRBD1 | TRBV30 | . | TGTGCCAGGGACAGGGGGCAAGGCACAGATACGCAGTATTTT | CARDRGQGTDTQYF
TRBJ2-2 | TRBD1 | TRBV6-1 | . | TGTGCCAGCAGTGGTGGCCAGGGGGAAGGGACCGGGGAGCTGTTTTTT | CASSGGQGEGTGELFF
TRBJ2-7 | . | TRBV28 | . | TGTGCCAGCAGTTTACGGGGGACCCTCCTGTGGGAGCAGTACTTC | CASSLRGTLLWEQYF
TRBJ2-7 | TRBD1 | TRBV4-1 | . | TGCGCCAGCAGCCTGACCGGGACAGGTCAATCAGGTTACGAGCAGTACTTC | CASSLTGTGQSGYEQYF
TRBJ1-5 | TRBD1 | TRBV4-1 | few | TGCGCCAGCAGCCAAAGAGGGACAGCCCATGAGCCCCAGCATTTT | CASSQRGTAHEPQHF
TRBJ2-7 | . | TRBV2 | . | TGTGCCAGCAGTGGGGGGGGCCGTAACGAGCAGTACTTC | CASSGGGRNEQYF
TRBJ1-2 | TRBD1 | TRBV29-1 | . | TGCAGCGTCAAAGATCAACAGGGGATCAAGAGTGGCTACACCTTC | CSVKDQQGIKSGYTF
TRBJ2-1 | TRBD2 | TRBV7-8 | . | TGTGCCAGCAGCTTAGGGGGTAGGCTCAGCGGGAGTGAGCAGTTCTTC | CASSLGGRLSGSEQFF
TRBJ2-4 | . | TRBV29-1 | . | TGCAGCGCTGATTACTCGGACATTCAGTACTTC | CSADYSDIQYF
TRBJ2-7 | TRBD2 | TRBV5-4 | few | TGTGCCAGCAGCAGCGGGGGGGACCGAACCTACGAGCAGTACTTC | CASSSGGDRTYEQYF
TRBJ1-3 | TRBD1 | TRBV27 | once | TGTGCCAGCAGTTTAGCACAGGGGCCTGGAAACACCATATATTTT | CASSLAQGPGNTIYF
TRBJ2-4 | . | TRBV2 | . | TGTGCCAGCTCAGGACTCAACAAAAACATTCAGTACTTC | CASSGLNKNIQYF
TRBJ1-1 | . | TRBV5-1 | . | TGCGCCAGCAGCTTGGAAGGGCAGGGGCGTCAAGCTTTCTTT | CASSLEGQGRQAFF
TRBJ1-2 | TRBD1 | TRBV6-5 | . | TGTGCCAGCAGTACCGGGACAGACTATGGCTACACCTTC | CASSTGTDYGYTF
TRBJ2-5 | TRBD1 | TRBV19 | . | TGTGCCAGTAGCCGGGACAGCCAAGAGACCCAGTACTTC | CASSRDSQETQYF
TRBJ2-1 | TRBD1 | TRBV5-1 | . | TGCGCCAGCAGCTTGGAGCGACAGGGCCTGGGGAATGAGCAGTTCTTC | CASSLERQGLGNEQFF
TRBJ1-5 | . | TRBV7-2 | few | TGTGCCAGCAGCTTAGACAACAACATCTATCAGCCCCAGCATTTT | CASSLDNNIYQPQHF
TRBJ2-7 | . | TRBV2 | . | TGTGCCAGCCTACATCTGGGCCCCGAGCAGTACTTC | CASLHLGPEQYF
TRBJ1-3 | . | TRBV29-1 | . | TGCAGCGTTCTACAGGGATACTCTGGAAACACCATATATTTT | CSVLQGYSGNTIYF
TRBJ1-6 | TRBD1 | TRBV7-8 | once | TGTGCCAGCAGCTTCGTGGGTCAGGGGGACTCACCCCTCCACTTT | CASSFVGQGDSPLHF
TRBJ2-5 | TRBD2 | TRBV28 | few | TGTGCCAGCAGTGGGACTAGCGGGGGGGAGACCCAGTACTTC | CASSGTSGGETQYF
TRBJ2-5 | TRBD2 | TRBV6-5 | . | TGTGCCAGCAGTTATGTGGCGGGGGTCCAAGAGACCCAGTACTTC | CASSYVAGVQETQYF
TRBJ2-1 | TRBD1 | TRBV29-1 | . | TGCAGCGTGGGACAGGGAAGTATTGGCAATGAGCAGTTCTTC | CSVGQGSIGNEQFF
TRBJ2-7 | TRBD1 | TRBV6-1 | . | TGTGCCAGCAGTTCCTTCGGGACAGGGGCCTACGAGCAGTACTTC | CASSSFGTGAYEQYF
TRBJ2-7 | . | TRBV18 | . | TGTGCCAGCTCACCAGGGCAGGGGGGCCCCTACGAGCAGTACTTC | CASSPGQGGPYEQYF
TRBJ2-7 | . | TRBV4-1 | once | TGCGCCAGCAGCCAAGATCCAGTCCGACCGGGGTGGGAGTACTTC | CASSQDPVRPGWEYF
TRBJ1-5 | . | TRBV30 | . | TGTGCCGCGGGGTGGGGCAATCAGCCCCAGCATTTT | CAAGWGNQPQHF
TRBJ1-5 | . | TRBV5-1 | . | TGCGCCAGCAGCCGACAGGGCAATCAGCCCCAGCATTTT | CASSRQGNQPQHF
TRBJ2-5 | . | TRBV30 | few | TGTGCCTGGAACAGGGCAGAGACCCAGTACTTC | CAWNRAETQYF
TRBJ2-3 | . | TRBV5-1 | . | TGCGCCAGCAGCCCCGGACAGCCCACAGATACGCAGTATTTT | CASSPGQPTDTQYF
TRBJ2-2 | TRBD2 | TRBV10-3 | . | TGTGCCATCAGGGGACTAGCGGGAAAGGGCGGGGAGCTGTTTTTT | CAIRGLAGKGGELFF
TRBJ2-3 | TRBD1 | TRBV12-5 | . | TGTGCTAGTGGTCCCCCCCTACAGGGGGCGAGGCAGTATTTT | CASGPPLQGARQYF
TRBJ1-4 | . | TRBV28 | . | TGTGCCAGCAGTCAAGTGAGCGGGGCTAATGAAAAACTGTTTTTT | CASSQVSGANEKLFF
TRBJ1-4 | TRBD1 | TRBV28 | . | TGTGCCAGCAGTCGTCGGACAGGGGGGAGTGAAAAACTGTTTTTT | CASSRRTGGSEKLFF
TRBJ1-2 | . | TRBV6-5 | . | TGTGCCAGCAGTTTCAATCGGGGACACTGCGGCTACACCTTC | CASSFNRGHCGYTF
TRBJ1-1 | . | TRBV30 | once | TGTGCCTGGAGGTCGGCGGGTGAAGCTTTCTTT | CAWRSAGEAFF
TRBJ2-2 | TRBD2 | TRBV12-5 | . | TGTGCTAGTGGTTTGACACGGACTAGCGGGAGGGCCATGAACACCGGGGAGCTGTTTTTT | CASGLTRTSGRAMNTGELFF
TRBJ1-5 | TRBD1 | TRBV28 | once | TGTGCCAGCAGTTATAGGACAGGGAACAGAGGCAATCAGCCCCAGCATTTT | CASSYRTGNRGNQPQHF
TRBJ2-2 | . | TRBV5-1 | . | TGCGCCAGCAGCTTGGTAAACACGAACACCGGGGAGCTGTTTTTT | CASSLVNTNTGELFF
TRBJ2-7 | TRBD1 | TRBV5-1 | . | TGCGCCAGCAGCATGGGACAGGGGTCGAACGAGCAGTACTTC | CASSMGQGSNEQYF
TRBJ1-2 | . | TRBV27 | . | TGTGCCAGCAGTCCGCTGAGTAGAGGGATCTATGGCTACACCTTC | CASSPLSRGIYGYTF
TRBJ1-2 | TRBD1 | TRBV5-4 | . | TGTGCCAGCAGCGCAGGACAGGGGACTAACTATGGCTACACCTTC | CASSAGQGTNYGYTF
TRBJ1-2 | TRBD1 | TRBV4-1 | . | TGCGCCAGCCTAGGGCGGACAGGCGTTGGCTACACCTTC | CASLGRTGVGYTF
TRBJ2-7 | TRBD1 | TRBV6-5 | . | TGTGCCAGCAGTTATTACGGACAGGGGGCTTCTTACGAGCAGTACTTC | CASSYYGQGASYEQYF
TRBJ2-1 | . | TRBV28 | . | TGTGCCAGCAGTCCCCGTACAGGGTGGGGGCAGTTCTTC | CASSPRTGWGQFF
TRBJ2-5 | . | TRBV9 | . | TGTGCCAGCAGCCCGGGTGAGGAGACCCAGTACTTC | CASSPGEETQYF
TRBJ2-5 | . | TRBV6-5 | . | TGTGCCAGCAGCAAGGGGCTTTTGCAAGAGACCCAGTACTTC | CASSKGLLQETQYF
TRBJ2-3 | TRBD2 | TRBV6-4 | . | TGTGCCAGCAGTGCACTAGCGGGAGGGTTAACAGATACGCAGTATTTT | CASSALAGGLTDTQYF